The 20 T cell receptor beta chains presented below share a single source sample, sequenced in a study of blood T cell repertoires in COVID-19 (dated by TCRdb to the early 2020s). Libraries were prepared through the immunoSEQ multiplex PCR assay. Entries here come from immuneACCESS through TCRdb and include only in-frame sequences with V and J called. Some clones fail to appear in such tables; in the studies checked, an unresolved V gene covers under half of the shortfall, and the cause of the remainder is unknown. The sample profile shows approximately 52,000 clones; about 85% of them were found once. More than 8.5% of the sample goes to the ten largest clones. The sequencing sample was made of peripheral blood. The receptors originated from a human donor in a cohort sampled during active COVID-19.

The chain employs TRBV28 and TRBJ2-3; the match to TRBD1 covers 8 bases. CDR1 MDHEN and CDR2 SYDVKM come from the germline V gene. V dropped 4 bases and J dropped 5; count of bases not matched to a gene: 8. The CDR3 spans 15 residues. In DNA form, the CDR3 reads TGTGCCAGCAGTTCGCCACTGGACAGGGTAGATACGCAGTATTTT. Translation: CASSSPLDRVDTQYF.

The chain is built from TRBV4-1 and TRBJ2-7; 11 positions match TRBD1. The CDR3 is made up of 15 amino acids. In germline, CDR1 is MGHRA, CDR2 YSYEKL. The J segment lost 2 bases and the V segment lost 3 bases, leaving 3 bases of the junction unmatched. CDR3 sequence reads: CASSQRTGGAYEQYF. CDR3 DNA: TGCGCCAGCAGCCAGAGGACAGGGGGCGCCTACGAGCAGTACTTC.

J is TRBJ2-7 and V is TRBV5-6; D may be TRBD2 (5 bases). Trimming removed 1 base at V and 1 base at J, with 12 bases between. CDR1 SGHDT and CDR2 YYEEEE come from the germline V gene. The CDR3 is made up of 15 amino acids. This CDR3 is CASSLWAGRSYEQYF. In nucleotides, the CDR3 is TGTGCCAGCAGCTTGTGGGCGGGCCGTTCCTACGAGCAGTACTTC.

This chain joins TRBV2 and TRBJ2-2; 10 nucleotides line up with TRBD2. The CDR3 loop spans 15 amino acids. Per germline, CDR1 SNHLY and CDR2 FYNNEI. The V segment lost 8 bases and the J segment 4 bases; nucleotides outside the gene matches: 7. CDR3 DNA sequence: TGTGCCAGCCGACAACTAGCGGGGCCCACCGGGGAGCTGTTTTTT. It encodes CASRQLAGPTGELFF.

The V gene is TRBV28, the J gene TRBJ1-5; tentatively, D is TRBD1 (5 bases). Germline V gene sequence: CDR1 MDHEN, CDR2 SYDVKM. This CDR3 comprises 15 residues. V lost 7 bases and J lost 10, with 23 bases in between. The CDR3 DNA follows: TGTGCCAGCACCTCCGGGACGGGGGGTGAACGACCCCAGCATTTT. It is translated as CASTSGTGGERPQHF.

CDR3: CASSEQGNTEAFF. CDR3 coding DNA: TGTGCCAGCAGTGAACAGGGGAACACTGAAGCTTTCTTT. The J gene is TRBJ1-1, the V gene TRBV6-1, with D possibly TRBD1 on 5 matching bases. Germline lookup yields CDR1 MNHNS and CDR2 SASEGT. The CDR3 length is 13 residues. With 2 bases removed from V and 1 base from J, the gap between germline ends came to 5 bases.

V is TRBV5-1 and J is TRBJ1-3, with TRBD1 identical over 7 bases. Germline lookup yields CDR1 SGHRS and CDR2 YFSETQ. With V trimmed by 3 bases and J by 0 bases, 6 bases remained unmatched. CDR3 length: 16 amino acids. The CDR3: CASSSQGSSSGNTIYF. CDR3 DNA sequence: TGCGCCAGCAGCTCACAGGGGTCTAGCTCTGGAAACACCATATATTTT.

The V call is TRBV5-4, the J call TRBJ1-6; 8 positions agree with TRBD1. The CDR3 consists of 17 residues. Germline CDR1 and CDR2: SGHNT and YYREEE (reference sequence). V trimming: 4 bases; J trimming: 9 bases; junction bases outside the gene matches: 15. In nucleotides, the CDR3 is TGTGCCAGCAGCCCCAAGTCCGACAGGGGCATAGGTTCACCCCTCCACTTT. It yields the protein CASSPKSDRGIGSPLHF.

The chain combines TRBV4-2 with TRBJ1-5, with D perhaps TRBD1 (6 bases). Per germline, CDR1 LGHNA and CDR2 YNFKEQ. Trimming shortened V by 1 base and J by 7 bases, and 11 bases separated the two germline ends. The CDR3 has 14 amino acids. The CDR3 region is CASSQGGGEQPQHF. CDR3 nucleotide sequence: TGTGCCAGCAGCCAAGGCGGGGGCGAACAGCCCCAGCATTTT.

This rearrangement joins TRBV5-6 to TRBJ1-2, with D unresolved. V lost 2 bases, J lost 2 bases, and 7 bases lay in between. CDR3 size: 13 residues. CDR1 is SGHDT and CDR2 is YYEEEE in the germline V gene. The CDR3 here is CASSFGRNYGYTF. The DNA for the CDR3 is TGTGCCAGCAGCTTTGGCAGGAACTATGGCTACACCTTC.

The J gene is TRBJ2-1, the V gene TRBV28; a possible D gene is TRBD2 (5 bases). This CDR3 is built from 13 residues. Germline CDR1 MDHEN, CDR2 SYDVKM. V was trimmed by 3 bases and J by 7 bases, leaving 10 bases between them. The CDR3 loop reads CASSFFAGNEQFF. The CDR3 DNA reads TGTGCCAGCAGTTTCTTCGCGGGTAATGAGCAGTTCTTC.

The chain couples TRBV5-5 to TRBJ2-7; 11 bases map to TRBD2. J was trimmed by 6 bases and V by 4 bases; bases with no gene match: 9. This CDR3 has 15 amino acids. The germline V gene encodes CDR1 SGHKS and CDR2 YYEKEE (reference sequence). CDR3 amino acids: CASSTSSGRTFEQYF. In DNA, the CDR3 is TGTGCCAGCAGCACCTCTAGCGGGAGGACTTTCGAGCAGTACTTC.

The rearrangement links TRBV18 to TRBJ2-1, with 10 bases fitting TRBD2. Germline-derived CDR1 and CDR2 are KGHSH and LQKENI. CDR3 length: 17 amino acids. The junction had 11 bases not matched to a gene; V was cut back by 2 bases and J by 7 bases. The CDR3 loop reads CASSPRASGSYGNEQFF. CDR3 sequence (DNA): TGTGCCAGCTCACCAAGGGCTAGCGGGAGCTACGGGAATGAGCAGTTCTTC.

The chain combines TRBV19 with TRBJ2-1; 10 positions agree with TRBD2. V dropped 4 bases and J dropped 5; count of bases not matched to a gene: 5. Germline V gene data show CDR1 as LNHDA and CDR2 as SQIVND (reference sequence). The CDR3 covers 15 residues. CDR3 region: CASSTLAGTNNEQFF. The CDR3 DNA reads as TGTGCCAGTAGTACACTAGCGGGGACTAACAATGAGCAGTTCTTC.

The chain is built from TRBV4-2 and TRBJ2-3; D is perhaps TRBD2 (5 bases). The CDR3 loop spans 14 amino acids. V was cut by 1 base and J by 0 bases, with 5 bases left in between. Germline-derived CDR1 and CDR2 are LGHNA and YNFKEQ. The CDR3 sequence is CASSQGTSTDTQYF. CDR3 sequence (DNA): TGTGCCAGCAGCCAAGGGACTAGCACAGATACGCAGTATTTT.

This clone was detected a few times. The rearrangement uses TRBV6-5 and TRBJ2-7; TRBD2 is a possible D gene (6 bases). V was clipped by 6 bases and J by 3 bases, with 15 bases between them. This CDR3 is 14 amino acids long. Germline loops: CDR1 MNHEY, CDR2 SVGAGI. The CDR3 protein is CASRPTRGNYEQYF. Written as DNA, the CDR3 is TGTGCCAGCAGGCCGACTAGGGGAAACTACGAGCAGTACTTC.

This clone was observed once. The rearrangement uses TRBV3-1 (or the pseudogene TRBV3-2) and TRBJ1-4; no clear D. V was trimmed by 1 base and J by 13 bases, leaving 7 bases between them. The CDR3 covers 11 residues. Germline loops: CDR1 LGHDT, CDR2 YNNKEL (reference sequence). The DNA for the CDR3 is TGTGCCAGCAGCCAAGGGGCAGGACTGTTTTTT. Amino acids: CASSQGAGLFF.

This chain links TRBV6-1 with TRBJ2-7; TRBD2 matches at 12 bases. The CDR3 has 20 residues. CDR1 is MNHNS and CDR2 is SASEGT in the germline V gene. The ends lost 0 bases at V and 7 bases at J; junction bases unmatched: 19. For the CDR3, the DNA is TGTGCCAGCAGTGAAGCGCGGGGGTTTAGGCTAGCGGGAGGGCCGGGAGAGCAGTACTTC. Amino acid sequence: CASSEARGFRLAGGPGEQYF.

V usage is TRBV7-8 and J usage is TRBJ2-7, with D unresolved. Germline CDR1 SGHVS, CDR2 FQNEAQ. The CDR3 consists of 13 residues. The ends were cut back, 1 base at V and 9 bases at J, with 13 bases in the middle. CDR3 DNA: TGTGCCAGCAGCTTAGTAGACTCTAGTCGGCAGTACTTC. This encodes CASSLVDSSRQYF.

The V gene is TRBV30, the J gene TRBJ2-3; TRBD2 matches 11 bases. The germline gives CDR1 GTSNPN, CDR2 SVGIG (reference sequence). The CDR3 is 16 amino acids. V shed 3 bases, J shed 6 bases, and the junction held 11 bases outside the gene matches. In DNA form, the CDR3 reads TGTGCCTGGAGGAGAGGGCTAGCGGGAGGAGTTGATACGCAGTATTTT. It is translated as CAWRRGLAGGVDTQYF.